The present T cell receptor beta chain was sequenced within a study of T cell responses to AZD1222 COVID-19 vaccine. Overall study findings and caveats: Breadth and depth of Spike-specific TCRs rose after two AZD1222 doses. Targeting of unmutated variant regions was reportedly seen in nearly half of spike-specific TCRs.

Assay used: immunoSEQ multiplex PCR; TCRdb lists only in-frame clones, some missing. The sample gives 150,000 to 160,000 clones, more than 75% of which show up once; approximately 20% is in the top ten. J lost 0 bases, V lost 3 bases, and 7 bases had no gene match. There are 17 residues in the CDR3. The germline gives CDR1 SGDLS, CDR2 YYNGEE. About this clone: Its antigen is unknown.

This TCR derives from an adult in good health. The material sequenced was peripheral blood, taken on day 0 of AZD1222 vaccination. The genes are TRBV9 and TRBJ2-3, with TRBD2 matching 10 bases. CDR3 sequence reads: CASSGGLAALSTDTQYF. Written as DNA, the CDR3 is TGTGCCAGCAGCGGAGGACTAGCGGCCCTGAGCACAGATACGCAGTATTTT.